Shown below are 10 T cell receptor beta chains from a single sample sequenced in a study of T cells after yellow fever vaccination. TCRdb processed the 5' RACE reads anew with MiXCR; each CDR3 protein has one entry. The sample yields some 350,000 distinct CDR3 sequences, around 6.4% seen once. The sample in question was PBMCs, obtained 5 days after the yellow fever booster vaccination. These receptors all stem from a man under 40 who received the YFV17D yellow fever vaccine.

Many counts were recorded for this clonotype. This chain connects TRBV2 to TRBJ2-4; D ambiguous. Looked up from germline, CDR1 is SNHLY and CDR2 is FYNNEI. V was cut by 4 bases and J by 6 bases, with 13 bases left in between. The CDR3 has 14 residues. CDR3 bases: TGTGCCAGCAGTGTGAGCGAGGTTCGAAACATTCAGTACTTC. Translating it yields CASSVSEVRNIQYF. The whole variable domain, filled in from reference TRBV2 and TRBJ2-4, reads EPEVTQTPSHQVTQMGQEVILRCVPISNHLYFYWYRQILGQKVEFLVSFYNNEISEKSEIFDDQFSVERPDGSNFTLKIRSTKLEDSAMYFCASSVSEVRNIQYFGAGTRLSVL.

This clonotype was detected many times. The rearrangement joins TRBV7-2 to TRBJ2-3; D not resolved. V was shortened by 2 bases and J by 4 bases, with 7 bases between the two germline ends. Germline lookup yields CDR1 SGHTA and CDR2 FQGNSA. This CDR3 has 13 residues. The CDR3 spells CASSLTGADTQYF. In DNA form, the CDR3 reads TGTGCCAGCAGCTTAACTGGGGCAGATACGCAGTATTTT. The full variable domain, completed using reference TRBV7-2 and TRBJ2-3, is GAGVSQSPSNKVTEKGKDVELRCDPISGHTALYWYRQSLGQGLEFLIYFQGNSAPDKSGLPSDRFSAERTGGSVSTLTIQRTQQEDSAVYLCASSLTGADTQYFGPGTRLTVL.

This clonotype was seen only a few times. The chain carries TRBV7-3 and TRBJ2-1; TRBD2 matches at 7 bases. Losses at the gene ends were 3 bases for V and 7 bases for J; bases not matched to a gene: 3. CDR1 and CDR2 (germline): SGHTA, FQGTGA. CDR3 length: 13 amino acids. In DNA, the CDR3 is TGTGCCAGCAGCTTCGGCGGGAGTAATGAGCAGTTCTTC. The encoded protein is CASSFGGSNEQFF.

The CDR3 DNA reads as TGCAGTGCTAGAGCCAGTTCCAACGGAAACACCATATATTTT. Protein product: CSARASSNGNTIYF. The chain couples TRBV20-1 to TRBJ1-3; D is unclear. The CDR3 length is 14 residues. V gave up 1 base and J gave up 4 bases, with 11 bases separating them. Germline V lookup: CDR1 DFQATT, CDR2 SNEGSKA (reference sequence).

The rearrangement links TRBV6-1 to TRBJ1-2; D possibly corresponds to TRBD1 (5 bases). Germline V gene sequence: CDR1 MNHNS, CDR2 SASEGT. This CDR3 has 15 amino acids. The V and J ends lost 6 bases and 3 bases respectively, with 17 bases between them. The CDR3 reads CASRGQGAADYGYTF. CDR3 DNA: TGTGCCAGCAGAGGGCAGGGTGCTGCCGACTATGGCTACACCTTC.

This clonotype was counted a few times. The chain couples TRBV7-2 to TRBJ2-1; D might be TRBD1 or TRBD2, each matching 7 bases. V was cut by 5 bases and J by 4 bases, with 18 bases left in between. The CDR3 contains 16 residues. The germline V gene has CDR1 SGHTA and CDR2 FQGNSA. Here the CDR3 DNA reads TGTGCCAGCAGCCCCCAGGGGGGGTTCGGATACAATGAGCAGTTCTTC. Amino acids: CASSPQGGFGYNEQFF.

The CDR3 DNA sequence: TGTGCCAGCACCCCCCGGGGCAGCCCCTCTGGAAACACCATATATTTT. It is translated as CASTPRGSPSGNTIYF. The gene calls are TRBV12-3 or TRBV12-4 and TRBJ1-3; possible D gene TRBD1, 5 bases. V lost 7 bases to trimming and J lost 0 bases, with 16 bases between them. The CDR3 is made up of 16 amino acids.

This clonotype was counted between two and nine times. V gene TRBV15 combines with J gene TRBJ2-2; TRBD2 matches 9 bases. J was trimmed by 6 bases and V by 0 bases; bases with no gene match: 8. The germline gives CDR1 LNHNV, CDR2 YYDKDF (reference sequence). The CDR3 runs to 17 residues. The CDR3 sequence: CATSRDNIAGVSGELFF. The CDR3 DNA reads TGTGCCACCAGCAGAGATAATATAGCGGGAGTGTCCGGGGAGCTGTTTTTT.

This clonotype was counted ten times or more. The V call is TRBV12-3 or TRBV12-4, the J call TRBJ2-1; TRBD2 agrees at 7 bases. There are 11 residues in the CDR3. Unmatched junction bases numbered 4, after V lost 3 bases and J lost 14 bases. In DNA form, the CDR3 reads TGTGCCAGCAGTTTTGACCGGGAGGAGTTCTTC. As protein: CASSFDREEFF.

This clonotype appeared a few times. The chain uses TRBV5-4 and TRBJ2-7; D gene unclear. The CDR3 loop spans 12 amino acids. Germline lookup yields CDR1 SGHNT and CDR2 YYREEE (reference sequence). Trimming cost V 3 bases and J 7 bases, with 11 bases left between them. The CDR3 nucleotides are TGTGCCAGCAGCTCCCCCGCGGAGGAGCAGTACTTC. It translates to CASSSPAEEQYF.